The rows below give T cell receptor beta chains drawn from one sample of a study of shared clonotypes between healthy human individuals. The repertoire was sequenced with immunoSEQ multiplex PCR; TCRdb's copy has only in-frame clones and lacks some. The sample consists of around 510,000 clones, around 77% of them appearing once. Sequenced sample: PBMCs. The receptors here all came from a woman in her thirties or forties in good health. Some clones in this sample may be carry-over from other donors' samples. Both conserved end residues are part of each CDR3. A D gene is named only where the DNA matches it firmly. Size is stated for part of the rows, as once, few or many counts, or as a class when the clone is expanded.

J gene	D gene	clone size	V gene	CDR3 length	CDR3 DNA	CDR3 protein
TRBJ2-3	NA	NA	TRBV10-2	14	TGCGCCAGCAGTGGTCGGAGCGGCACAGATACGCAGTATTTT	CASSGRSGTDTQYF
TRBJ2-3	TRBD1	NA	TRBV4-1	18	TGCGCCAGCAGCCTTCCGGGTGGGACAGGCCGGGTAACAGATACGCAGTATTTT	CASSLPGGTGRVTDTQYF
TRBJ1-5	NA	few	TRBV18	16	TGTGCCAGCTCACCGGGATACACCCCACGGAATCAGCCCCAGCATTTT	CASSPGYTPRNQPQHF
TRBJ2-7	NA	NA	TRBV19	13	TGTGCCAGTAGTATACCAGGCCCCTACGAGCAGTACTTC	CASSIPGPYEQYF
TRBJ2-1	NA	few	TRBV7-6	15	TGTGCCAGCAGACGTCTAGCGAATTCCTACAATGAGCAGTTCTTC	CASRRLANSYNEQFF
TRBJ2-2	NA	NA	TRBV9	17	TGTGCCAGCAGCCCGGGACGGGTTATCGCGAACACCGGGGAGCTGTTTTTT	CASSPGRVIANTGELFF
TRBJ2-4	NA	NA	TRBV11-3	18	TGTGCCAGCAGCTTAGCCCTAGACAGGAGACCTTCCCAAAACATTCAGTACTTC	CASSLALDRRPSQNIQYF
TRBJ2-5	TRBD1	NA	TRBV5-4	14	TGTGCCAGCAGCTTCCGGACAGGGGAAGAGACCCAGTACTTC	CASSFRTGEETQYF
TRBJ2-5	NA	NA	TRBV30	15	TGTGCCTGGAGTGTACAGGCCGTTTTTGGGGAGACCCAGTACTTC	CAWSVQAVFGETQYF
TRBJ1-2	NA	many	TRBV7-9	16	TGTGCCAGCAGCTTAGCGCTTGGGGACACTTTATATGGCTACACCTTC	CASSLALGDTLYGYTF
TRBJ2-5	TRBD1	NA	TRBV18	13	TGTGCCAGCTCACCGACAGGGTTAGAGACCCAGTACTTC	CASSPTGLETQYF
TRBJ2-2	NA	NA	TRBV7-9	15	TGTGCCAGCAGCTTAGACAGCACCAACACCGGGGAGCTGTTTTTT	CASSLDSTNTGELFF
TRBJ2-4	TRBD2	NA	TRBV5-1	14	TGCGCCAGCAGAACCCGGGAGGGCCGGGACATTCAGTACTTC	CASRTREGRDIQYF
TRBJ1-2	NA	NA	TRBV6-1	13	TGTGCCAGCAGATACCCAGGGGCTTATGGCTACACCTTC	CASRYPGAYGYTF
TRBJ2-2	NA	NA	TRBV18	18	TGTGCCAGCTCACGACAGGGGGCAGGACTAGCGGCCACCGGGGAGCTGTTTTTT	CASSRQGAGLAATGELFF
TRBJ2-1	NA	NA	TRBV27	15	TGTGCCAGCAGTTTAGGGGGCCTCACCTACAATGAGCAGTTCTTC	CASSLGGLTYNEQFF
TRBJ1-1	NA	many	TRBV18	12	TGTGCCAGCTGTTCAGGGACCACTGAAGCTTTCTTT	CASCSGTTEAFF
TRBJ2-1	NA	NA	TRBV5-4	16	TGTGCCAGCAGTCAAAATCCTTACGGGAGTGGTAATGAGCAGTTCTTC	CASSQNPYGSGNEQFF
TRBJ2-5	NA	NA	TRBV27	13	TGTGCCAGCAGTCCCCTAGTCCAAGAGACCCAGTACTTC	CASSPLVQETQYF
TRBJ2-1	NA	few	TRBV4-2	14	TGTGCCAGCAGCCAGGGGCCATGGGCCGGTGAGCAGTTCTTC	CASSQGPWAGEQFF
TRBJ2-2	NA	NA	TRBV2	15	TGTGCCAGCAGGGTCGGGACTGCCTACACCGGGGAGCTGTTTTTT	CASRVGTAYTGELFF
TRBJ2-1	TRBD2	NA	TRBV6-5	16	TGTGCCAGCAGTTTAAAGGGACTACCATTCCCCAATGAGCAGTTCTTC	CASSLKGLPFPNEQFF
TRBJ2-3	NA	NA	TRBV5-1	13	TGCGCCAGCAGCGGAACAGGGACAGATACGCAGTATTTT	CASSGTGTDTQYF
TRBJ2-7	NA	NA	TRBV7-2	13	TGTGCCAGCAGCTTAGCAGGGTCCTACGAGCAGTACTTC	CASSLAGSYEQYF
TRBJ1-4	NA	NA	TRBV2	16	TGTGCCAGCAGTGAAGCCCCGACAGGTTTTTTCGAAAAACTGTTTTTT	CASSEAPTGFFEKLFF
TRBJ2-7	NA	once	TRBV28	13	TGTGCCAGCAGCCGCCAAGTCTCCTACGAGCAGTACTTC	CASSRQVSYEQYF
TRBJ1-3	NA	NA	TRBV10-3	17	TGTGCCATCAGTGAGTCGTCAGGGTACGGCTCTGGAAACACCATATATTTT	CAISESSGYGSGNTIYF
TRBJ2-1	NA	NA	TRBV7-2	15	TGTGCCAGCAGCCCCTGGGGACAACCCCTCAATGAGCAGTTCTTC	CASSPWGQPLNEQFF
TRBJ2-1	TRBD2	NA	TRBV7-2	16	TGTGCCAGCACCGCCAGGGCTAGCGGGAGGTACAATGAGCAGTTCTTC	CASTARASGRYNEQFF
TRBJ2-1	NA	NA	TRBV18	16	TGTGCCAGCTCACCCCAGGACAGCAGCTCCTACAATGAGCAGTTCTTC	CASSPQDSSSYNEQFF
TRBJ2-5	NA	NA	TRBV7-9	16	TGTGCCAGCAGCCACAGAACGGGGACACTCCAAGAGACCCAGTACTTC	CASSHRTGTLQETQYF
TRBJ2-7	NA	once	TRBV7-8	12	TGTGCCAGCAGCTCGACTTCCTACGAGCAGTACTTC	CASSSTSYEQYF
TRBJ2-1	NA	NA	TRBV19	15	TGTGCCAGTAGTCCCATCCCAGTTCCCTACAATGAGCAGTTCTTC	CASSPIPVPYNEQFF
TRBJ2-7	NA	NA	TRBV28	13	TGTGCCAGCAGCCCGACGGTCCGGTACGAGCAGTACTTC	CASSPTVRYEQYF
TRBJ2-7	NA	NA	TRBV7-3	14	TGTGCCAGCAGCGATAAAGGTGATGTTGACGAGCAGTACTTC	CASSDKGDVDEQYF
TRBJ1-6	NA	NA	TRBV15	13	TGTGCCACCAGCAGAGATATACATTCACCCCTCCACTTT	CATSRDIHSPLHF
TRBJ1-1	NA	NA	TRBV28	13	TGTGCCAGCACCACAACAGGGACCACTGAAGCTTTCTTT	CASTTTGTTEAFF
TRBJ2-1	TRBD2	NA	TRBV7-3	15	TGTGCCAGCAGCTTAACGGCTAGCGGGTTCAATGAGCAGTTCTTC	CASSLTASGFNEQFF
TRBJ1-5	NA	NA	TRBV5-6	15	TGTGCCAGCAGCTTGGGGGGAGGCAGGCTCGCGCCCCAGCATTTT	CASSLGGGRLAPQHF
TRBJ2-5	TRBD2	NA	TRBV5-4	15	TGTGCCAGCAGCTTGTCCCTAGCGGGAGTAGAGACCCAGTACTTC	CASSLSLAGVETQYF
TRBJ2-7	TRBD1	NA	TRBV7-2	16	TGTGCCAGCAGCTTAGTGGGGACAGCGCCGTCCTACGAGCAGTACTTC	CASSLVGTAPSYEQYF
TRBJ1-5	NA	NA	TRBV2	15	TGTGCCAGCAGTGATTCGGGGTCTCGGTTTCAGCCCCAGCATTTT	CASSDSGSRFQPQHF
TRBJ2-3	NA	NA	TRBV9	13	TGTGCCAGCAGCGCCTCCCCAGCAGATACGCAGTATTTT	CASSASPADTQYF
TRBJ1-4	TRBD1	once	TRBV30	13	TGTGCCTGGACAGGGGGCACTAATGAAAAACTGTTTTTT	CAWTGGTNEKLFF
TRBJ2-1	NA	NA	TRBV10-3	14	TGTGCCATCAGTGAGCGGGGCAACTACAATGAGCAGTTCTTC	CAISERGNYNEQFF
TRBJ1-4	TRBD1	few	TRBV18	14	TGTGCCAGCTCACCACGCGGACAGGCCGAAAAACTGTTTTTT	CASSPRGQAEKLFF
TRBJ1-1	NA	NA	TRBV6-1	12	TGTGCCAGCAGTGAGGCGGGAGACGAAGCTTTCTTT	CASSEAGDEAFF
TRBJ1-5	NA	NA	TRBV23-1	15	TGCGCCAGCAGTCAATCGGGCCAGAGGAATCAGCCCCAGCATTTT	CASSQSGQRNQPQHF
TRBJ2-5	NA	NA	TRBV29-1	14	TGCAGCGTTCCGGAAGACAGGTTGTGGGAGACCCAGTACTTC	CSVPEDRLWETQYF
TRBJ2-3	TRBD1	few	TRBV6-4	14	TGTGCCAGCAGTGAGCTCACAGGGGCAGATACGCAGTATTTT	CASSELTGADTQYF
TRBJ2-3	NA	few	TRBV6-1	14	TGTGCCAGCACCCAGGAGCGGGTCGGAGATACGCAGTATTTT	CASTQERVGDTQYF
TRBJ2-7	NA	NA	TRBV5-1	16	TGCGCCAGCAGCTTATATTCTAGCAGCAGCTCCTACGAGCAGTACTTC	CASSLYSSSSSYEQYF
TRBJ2-5	NA	NA	TRBV5-6	13	TGTGCCAGCAGCTGGGGTAACGGGGAGACCCAGTACTTC	CASSWGNGETQYF
TRBJ1-3	NA	NA	TRBV5-1	15	TGCGCCAGCAGCGGGCAGGGATTTACTGGAAACACCATATATTTT	CASSGQGFTGNTIYF